Presented here are 5 T cell receptor beta chains from one specimen sequenced in a study of shared clonotypes between healthy human individuals. The naive CD8 subset, CD45RO-negative cells positively selected for CCR7, excluded terminally differentiated effector memory CD45RA+ cells. The protocol was immunoSEQ multiplex PCR, while the TCRdb copy is restricted to in-frame clones and leaves out a portion. Of around 2,000,000 clones in the sample, just over 90% are singletons; the top ten hold about 1.8%. The sequenced sample consisted of naive CD8+ T cells from PBMCs. Receptors were obtained from a man aged 18-30 years in good health. Some clones in this sample may be carry-over from other donors' samples.

The rearrangement uses TRBV10-3 and TRBJ2-1; 11 bases map to TRBD2. V was pared by 2 bases and J by 6 bases, with 9 bases of the junction left unmatched. Germline CDR1 is ENHRY and CDR2 is SYGVKD. The CDR3 sequence is 17 residues long. CDR3 in amino acids: CAISETLAGVRGNEQFF. The CDR3, as DNA: TGTGCCATCAGTGAGACACTAGCGGGAGTTAGGGGCAATGAGCAGTTCTTC.

The genes are TRBV5-6 and TRBJ2-7; possibly TRBD2 for D (6 bases). The germline V and J ends were trimmed by 3 bases and 4 bases, with 14 bases remaining between them. The CDR3 has 14 residues. Germline CDR1 reads SGHDT; CDR2 reads YYEEEE. This CDR3 is CASSWRGPAYEQYF. In DNA, the CDR3 is TGTGCCAGCAGCTGGCGGGGCCCGGCGTACGAGCAGTACTTC.

The rearrangement uses TRBV5-1 and TRBJ2-7; D uncertain. CDR3 length: 16 residues. Deletions cut 3 bases from V and 2 bases from J, with 18 bases between. Per the germline V gene, CDR1 is SGHRS and CDR2 is YFSETQ. The CDR3 DNA is TGCGCCAGCAGCTGGGTTCAGAGTTACGGGCCCTACGAGCAGTACTTC. It encodes CASSWVQSYGPYEQYF.

The genes are TRBV9 and TRBJ2-2; D may be TRBD2 (6 bases). Germline V gene sequence: CDR1 SGDLS, CDR2 YYNGEE. The CDR3 has 15 amino acids. V gave up 0 bases and J gave up 5 bases, with 11 bases separating them. CDR3 DNA sequence: TGTGCCAGCAGCGTAGCCGGGAGTGGGACCGGGGAGCTGTTTTTT. As protein: CASSVAGSGTGELFF.

V and J are TRBV7-8 and TRBJ2-7; 8 bases are a match to TRBD1. The CDR3 runs to 14 residues. Germline CDR1 is SGHVS and CDR2 is FQNEAQ. With 6 bases clipped from V and 2 bases from J, the junction kept 6 bases outside the gene matches. The CDR3 DNA reads TGTGCCAGCAGGTCCGGGACAGGCGCCTACGAGCAGTACTTC. It specifies CASRSGTGAYEQYF.